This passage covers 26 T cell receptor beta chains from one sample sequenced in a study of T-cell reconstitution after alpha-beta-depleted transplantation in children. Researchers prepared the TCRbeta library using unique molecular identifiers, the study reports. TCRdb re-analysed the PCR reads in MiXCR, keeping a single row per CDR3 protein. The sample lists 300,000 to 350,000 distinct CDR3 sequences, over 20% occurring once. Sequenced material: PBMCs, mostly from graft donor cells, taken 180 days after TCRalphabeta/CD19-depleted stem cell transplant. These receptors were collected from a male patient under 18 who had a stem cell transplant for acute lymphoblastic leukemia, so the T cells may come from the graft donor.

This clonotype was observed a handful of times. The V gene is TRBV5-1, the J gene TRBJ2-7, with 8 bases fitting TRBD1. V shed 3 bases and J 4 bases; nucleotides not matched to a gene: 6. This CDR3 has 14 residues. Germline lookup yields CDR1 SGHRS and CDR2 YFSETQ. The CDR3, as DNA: TGCGCCAGCAGCTGGACAGGGACCGGATACGAGCAGTACTTC. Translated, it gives CASSWTGTGYEQYF.

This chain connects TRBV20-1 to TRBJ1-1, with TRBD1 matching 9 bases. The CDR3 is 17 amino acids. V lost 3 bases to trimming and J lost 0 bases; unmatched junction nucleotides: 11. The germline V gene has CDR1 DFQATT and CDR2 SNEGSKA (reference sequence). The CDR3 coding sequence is TGCAGTGCTAGTAGAGGGACAGGGACTATCATGAACACTGAAGCTTTCTTT. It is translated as CSASRGTGTIMNTEAFF.

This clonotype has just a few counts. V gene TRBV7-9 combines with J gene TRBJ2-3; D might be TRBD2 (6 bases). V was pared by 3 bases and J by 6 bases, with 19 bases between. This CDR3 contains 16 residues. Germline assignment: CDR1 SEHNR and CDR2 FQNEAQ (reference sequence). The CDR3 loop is CASSFSRELPSDTQYF. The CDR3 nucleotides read TGTGCCAGCAGCTTCAGTCGGGAGCTCCCGAGCGATACGCAGTATTTT.

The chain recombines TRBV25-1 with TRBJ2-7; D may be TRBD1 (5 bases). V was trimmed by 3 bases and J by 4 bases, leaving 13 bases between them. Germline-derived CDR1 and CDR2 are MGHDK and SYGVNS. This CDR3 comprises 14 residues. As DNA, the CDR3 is TGTGCCAGCAGTGAGTGGGCAGGGATGTACGAGCAGTACTTC. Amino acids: CASSEWAGMYEQYF.

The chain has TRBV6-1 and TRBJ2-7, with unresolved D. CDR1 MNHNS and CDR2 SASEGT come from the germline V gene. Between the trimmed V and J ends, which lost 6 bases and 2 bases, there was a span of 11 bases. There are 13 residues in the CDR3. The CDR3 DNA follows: TGTGCCAGCAGCCGTCCCCGGGCCTACGAGCAGTACTTC. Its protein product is CASSRPRAYEQYF.

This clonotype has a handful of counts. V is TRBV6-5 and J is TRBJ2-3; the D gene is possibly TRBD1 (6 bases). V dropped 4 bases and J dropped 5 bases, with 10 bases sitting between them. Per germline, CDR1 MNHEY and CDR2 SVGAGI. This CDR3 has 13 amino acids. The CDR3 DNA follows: TGTGCCAGCAGTTTCCAGGGGAGAGATACGCAGTATTTT. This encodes CASSFQGRDTQYF.

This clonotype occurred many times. CDR3 in amino acids: CASSSPGLKGYTF. The CDR3 DNA is TGTGCCAGCAGTTCACCGGGACTGAAAGGCTACACCTTC. This chain joins TRBV6-5 and TRBJ1-2; weak D call: TRBD1 (5 bases). V lost 4 bases to trimming and J lost 8 bases, with 14 bases between them. The CDR3 totals 13 residues. The germline V gene has CDR1 MNHEY and CDR2 SVGAGI.

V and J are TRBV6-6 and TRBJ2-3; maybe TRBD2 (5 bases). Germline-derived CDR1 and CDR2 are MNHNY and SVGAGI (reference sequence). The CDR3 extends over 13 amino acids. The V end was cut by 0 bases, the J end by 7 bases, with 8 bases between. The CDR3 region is CASSYSTGNTQYF. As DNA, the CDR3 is TGTGCCAGCAGTTACTCGACCGGGAATACGCAGTATTTT.

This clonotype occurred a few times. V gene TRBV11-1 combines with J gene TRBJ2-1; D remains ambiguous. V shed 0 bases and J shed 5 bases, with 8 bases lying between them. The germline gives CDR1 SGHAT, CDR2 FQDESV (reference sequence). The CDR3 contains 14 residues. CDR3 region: CASSLAYGDNEQFF. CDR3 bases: TGTGCCAGCAGCTTAGCTTACGGAGACAATGAGCAGTTCTTC.

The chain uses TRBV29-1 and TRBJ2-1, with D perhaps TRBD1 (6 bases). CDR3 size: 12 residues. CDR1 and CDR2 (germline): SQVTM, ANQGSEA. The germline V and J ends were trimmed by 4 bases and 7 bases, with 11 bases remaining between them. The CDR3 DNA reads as TGCAGCGTTGCTCCGCAGGGGAATGAGCAGTTCTTC. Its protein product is CSVAPQGNEQFF.

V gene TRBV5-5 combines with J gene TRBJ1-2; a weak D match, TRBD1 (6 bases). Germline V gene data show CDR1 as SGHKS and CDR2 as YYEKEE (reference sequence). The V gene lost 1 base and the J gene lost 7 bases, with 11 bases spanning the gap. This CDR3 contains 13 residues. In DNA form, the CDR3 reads TGTGCCAGCAGCTTGACAGGGTTGGGTGGCTACACCTTC. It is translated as CASSLTGLGGYTF.

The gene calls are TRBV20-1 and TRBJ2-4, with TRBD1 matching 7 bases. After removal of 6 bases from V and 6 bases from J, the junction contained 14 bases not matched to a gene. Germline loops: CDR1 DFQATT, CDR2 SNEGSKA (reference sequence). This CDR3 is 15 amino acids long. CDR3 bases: TGCAGTGCCAGACCCGGACAGGCTGTATTAAACATTCAGTACTTC. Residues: CSARPGQAVLNIQYF.

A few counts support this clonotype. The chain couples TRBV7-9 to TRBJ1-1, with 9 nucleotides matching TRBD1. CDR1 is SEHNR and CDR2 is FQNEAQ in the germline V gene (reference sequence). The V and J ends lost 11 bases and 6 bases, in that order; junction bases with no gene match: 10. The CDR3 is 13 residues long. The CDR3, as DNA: TGTGCCGGGTTTAGGGACAGGGTACCTGAAGCTTTCTTT. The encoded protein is CAGFRDRVPEAFF.

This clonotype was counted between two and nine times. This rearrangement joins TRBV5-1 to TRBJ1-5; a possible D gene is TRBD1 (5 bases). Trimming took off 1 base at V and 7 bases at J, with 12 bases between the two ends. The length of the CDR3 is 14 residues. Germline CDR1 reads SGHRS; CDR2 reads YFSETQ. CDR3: CASSLRGGGQPQHF. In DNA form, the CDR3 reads TGCGCCAGCAGCTTGAGGGGCGGGGGGCAGCCCCAGCATTTT. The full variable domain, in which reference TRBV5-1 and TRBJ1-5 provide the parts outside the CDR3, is KAGVTQTPRYLIKTRGQQVTLSCSPISGHRSVSWYQQTPGQGLQFLFEYFSETQRNKGNFPGRFSGRQFSNSRSEMNVSTLELGDSALYLCASSLRGGGQPQHFGDGTRLSIL.

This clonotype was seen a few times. This CDR3 is CASSLAVAGGTEAFF. The CDR3 bases are TGCGCCAGCAGCTTGGCCGTGGCAGGGGGCACTGAAGCTTTCTTT. The chain carries TRBV5-1 and TRBJ1-1; 7 bases agree with TRBD1. The CDR3 totals 15 residues. Germline CDR1 SGHRS, CDR2 YFSETQ. Trimming at V came to 0 bases and at J to 4 bases, leaving 6 bases not matched to a gene. The entire variable domain, with the rest obtained from reference TRBV5-1 and TRBJ1-1, is as follows: KAGVTQTPRYLIKTRGQQVTLSCSPISGHRSVSWYQQTPGQGLQFLFEYFSETQRNKGNFPGRFSGRQFSNSRSEMNVSTLELGDSALYLCASSLAVAGGTEAFFGQGTRLTVV.

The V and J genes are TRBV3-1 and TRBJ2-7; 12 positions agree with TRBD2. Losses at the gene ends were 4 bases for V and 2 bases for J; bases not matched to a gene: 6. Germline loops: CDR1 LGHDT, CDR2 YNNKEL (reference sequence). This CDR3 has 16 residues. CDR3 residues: CASSPWTSGVTYEQYF. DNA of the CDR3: TGTGCCAGCAGCCCCTGGACTAGCGGGGTAACCTACGAGCAGTACTTC.

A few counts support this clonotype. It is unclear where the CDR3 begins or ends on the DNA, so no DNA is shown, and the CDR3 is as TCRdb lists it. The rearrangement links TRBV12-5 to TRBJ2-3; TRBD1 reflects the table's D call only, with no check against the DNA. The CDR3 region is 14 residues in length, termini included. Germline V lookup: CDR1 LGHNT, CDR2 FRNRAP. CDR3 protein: CASGLAQALDTQYF.

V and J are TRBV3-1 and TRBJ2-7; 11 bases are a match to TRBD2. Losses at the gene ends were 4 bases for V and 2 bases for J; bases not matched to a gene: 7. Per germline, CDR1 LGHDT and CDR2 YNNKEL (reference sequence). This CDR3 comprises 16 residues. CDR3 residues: CASSPPSGRTTYEQYF. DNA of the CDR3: TGTGCCAGCAGCCCCCCTAGCGGGAGGACGACCTACGAGCAGTACTTC.

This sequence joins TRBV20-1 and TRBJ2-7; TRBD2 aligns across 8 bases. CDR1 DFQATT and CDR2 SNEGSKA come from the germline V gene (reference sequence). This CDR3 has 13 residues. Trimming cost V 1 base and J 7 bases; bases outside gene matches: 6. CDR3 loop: CSARGREGPEQYF. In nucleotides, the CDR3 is TGCAGTGCTAGAGGCCGGGAGGGCCCAGAGCAGTACTTC.

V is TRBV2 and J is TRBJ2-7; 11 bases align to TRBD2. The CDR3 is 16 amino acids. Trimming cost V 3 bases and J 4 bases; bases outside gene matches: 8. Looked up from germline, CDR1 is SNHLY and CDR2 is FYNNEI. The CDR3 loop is CASSDILAGVAYEQYF. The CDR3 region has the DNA TGTGCCAGCAGTGATATACTAGCGGGAGTGGCATACGAGCAGTACTTC. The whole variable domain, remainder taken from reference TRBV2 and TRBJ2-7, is EPEVTQTPSHQVTQMGQEVILRCVPISNHLYFYWYRQILGQKVEFLVSFYNNEISEKSEIFDDQFSVERPDGSNFTLKIRSTKLEDSAMYFCASSDILAGVAYEQYFGPGTRLTVT.

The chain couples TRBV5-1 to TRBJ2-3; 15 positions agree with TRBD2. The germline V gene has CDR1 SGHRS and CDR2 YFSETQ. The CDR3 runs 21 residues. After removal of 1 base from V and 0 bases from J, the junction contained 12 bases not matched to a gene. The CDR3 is CASSLQLGLAGGTASTDTQYF. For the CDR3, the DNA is TGCGCCAGCAGCTTGCAATTGGGACTAGCGGGAGGCACTGCTAGCACAGATACGCAGTATTTT. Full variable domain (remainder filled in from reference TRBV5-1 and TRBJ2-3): KAGVTQTPRYLIKTRGQQVTLSCSPISGHRSVSWYQQTPGQGLQFLFEYFSETQRNKGNFPGRFSGRQFSNSRSEMNVSTLELGDSALYLCASSLQLGLAGGTASTDTQYFGPGTRLTVL.

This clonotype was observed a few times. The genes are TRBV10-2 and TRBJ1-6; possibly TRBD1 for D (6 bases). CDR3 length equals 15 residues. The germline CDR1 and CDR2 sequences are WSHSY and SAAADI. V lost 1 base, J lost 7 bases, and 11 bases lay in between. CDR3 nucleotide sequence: TGCGCCAGCAGTGAGTTCCTGACAGGAAATTCACCCCTCCACTTT. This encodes CASSEFLTGNSPLHF.

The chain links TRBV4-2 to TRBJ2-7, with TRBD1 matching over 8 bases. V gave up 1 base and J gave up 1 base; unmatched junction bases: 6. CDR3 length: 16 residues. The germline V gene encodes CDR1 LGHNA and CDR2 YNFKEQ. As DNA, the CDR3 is TGTGCCAGCAGCCAAGGAGGACAGGGCGATTCCTACGAGCAGTACTTC. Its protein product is CASSQGGQGDSYEQYF.

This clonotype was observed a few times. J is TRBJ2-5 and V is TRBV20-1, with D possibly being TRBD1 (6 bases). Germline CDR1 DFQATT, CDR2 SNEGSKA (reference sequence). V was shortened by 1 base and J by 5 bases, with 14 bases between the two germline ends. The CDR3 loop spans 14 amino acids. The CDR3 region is CSARVTGNWETQYF. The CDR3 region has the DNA TGCAGTGCTAGAGTAACAGGGAATTGGGAGACCCAGTACTTC.

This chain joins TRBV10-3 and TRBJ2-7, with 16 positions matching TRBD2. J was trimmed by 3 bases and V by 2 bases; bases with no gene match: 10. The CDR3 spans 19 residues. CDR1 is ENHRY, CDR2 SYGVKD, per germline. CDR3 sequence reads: CAISERGTSGRADNYEQYF. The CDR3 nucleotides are TGTGCCATCAGTGAGAGGGGGACTAGCGGGAGGGCCGATAACTACGAGCAGTACTTC.

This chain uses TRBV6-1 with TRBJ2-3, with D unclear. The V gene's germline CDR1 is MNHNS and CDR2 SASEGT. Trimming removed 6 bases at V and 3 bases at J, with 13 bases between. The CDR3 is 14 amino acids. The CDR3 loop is CASSSRLPTDTQYF. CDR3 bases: TGTGCCAGCAGCTCCCGTCTTCCGACAGATACGCAGTATTTT.